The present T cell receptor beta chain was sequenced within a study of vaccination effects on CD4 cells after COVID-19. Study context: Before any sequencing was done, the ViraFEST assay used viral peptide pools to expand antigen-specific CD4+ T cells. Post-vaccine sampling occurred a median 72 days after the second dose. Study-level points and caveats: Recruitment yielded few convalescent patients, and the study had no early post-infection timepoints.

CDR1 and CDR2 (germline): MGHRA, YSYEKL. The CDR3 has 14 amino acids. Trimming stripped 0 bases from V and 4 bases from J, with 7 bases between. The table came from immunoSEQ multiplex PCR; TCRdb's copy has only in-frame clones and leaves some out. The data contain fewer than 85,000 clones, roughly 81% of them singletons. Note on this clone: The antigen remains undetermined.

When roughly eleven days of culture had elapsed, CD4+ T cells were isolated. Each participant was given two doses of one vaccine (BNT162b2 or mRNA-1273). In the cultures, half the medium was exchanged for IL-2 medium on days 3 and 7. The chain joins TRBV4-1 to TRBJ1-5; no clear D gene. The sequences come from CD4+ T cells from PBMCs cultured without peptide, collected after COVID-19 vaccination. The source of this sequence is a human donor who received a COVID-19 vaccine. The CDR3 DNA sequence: TGCGCCAGCAGCCAAGATCCCACAAATCAGCCCCAGCATTTT. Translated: CASSQDPTNQPQHF.